Below, one T cell receptor beta chain is given with its context. Germline trimming cut 1 base from V and 2 bases from J; bases unmatched to any gene: 7. CDR1 and CDR2 (germline): MGHRA, YSYEKL. The CDR3 is made up of 17 amino acids. PCR primers comprised 60 Vbeta and 13 Jbeta primers. Some clones are missing from TCRdb's copy, which holds only in-frame ones; the method was immunoSEQ multiplex PCR. Across about 42,000 clones, the top ten clones capture 1% to 1.5% of the sample. The data were obtained in a study of cytomegalovirus exposure and HLA in healthy donors. What was sequenced was PBMCs. The sequence derives from a man aged 25 to 40 in good health and CMV-seronegative. The genes are TRBV4-1 and TRBJ2-7, with 11 bases fitting TRBD2. In DNA, the CDR3 is TGCGCCAGCAGCCAAGGGGATTCTAGCGGGAGGCCCTACGAGCAGTACTTC. It yields the protein CASSQGDSSGRPYEQYF.